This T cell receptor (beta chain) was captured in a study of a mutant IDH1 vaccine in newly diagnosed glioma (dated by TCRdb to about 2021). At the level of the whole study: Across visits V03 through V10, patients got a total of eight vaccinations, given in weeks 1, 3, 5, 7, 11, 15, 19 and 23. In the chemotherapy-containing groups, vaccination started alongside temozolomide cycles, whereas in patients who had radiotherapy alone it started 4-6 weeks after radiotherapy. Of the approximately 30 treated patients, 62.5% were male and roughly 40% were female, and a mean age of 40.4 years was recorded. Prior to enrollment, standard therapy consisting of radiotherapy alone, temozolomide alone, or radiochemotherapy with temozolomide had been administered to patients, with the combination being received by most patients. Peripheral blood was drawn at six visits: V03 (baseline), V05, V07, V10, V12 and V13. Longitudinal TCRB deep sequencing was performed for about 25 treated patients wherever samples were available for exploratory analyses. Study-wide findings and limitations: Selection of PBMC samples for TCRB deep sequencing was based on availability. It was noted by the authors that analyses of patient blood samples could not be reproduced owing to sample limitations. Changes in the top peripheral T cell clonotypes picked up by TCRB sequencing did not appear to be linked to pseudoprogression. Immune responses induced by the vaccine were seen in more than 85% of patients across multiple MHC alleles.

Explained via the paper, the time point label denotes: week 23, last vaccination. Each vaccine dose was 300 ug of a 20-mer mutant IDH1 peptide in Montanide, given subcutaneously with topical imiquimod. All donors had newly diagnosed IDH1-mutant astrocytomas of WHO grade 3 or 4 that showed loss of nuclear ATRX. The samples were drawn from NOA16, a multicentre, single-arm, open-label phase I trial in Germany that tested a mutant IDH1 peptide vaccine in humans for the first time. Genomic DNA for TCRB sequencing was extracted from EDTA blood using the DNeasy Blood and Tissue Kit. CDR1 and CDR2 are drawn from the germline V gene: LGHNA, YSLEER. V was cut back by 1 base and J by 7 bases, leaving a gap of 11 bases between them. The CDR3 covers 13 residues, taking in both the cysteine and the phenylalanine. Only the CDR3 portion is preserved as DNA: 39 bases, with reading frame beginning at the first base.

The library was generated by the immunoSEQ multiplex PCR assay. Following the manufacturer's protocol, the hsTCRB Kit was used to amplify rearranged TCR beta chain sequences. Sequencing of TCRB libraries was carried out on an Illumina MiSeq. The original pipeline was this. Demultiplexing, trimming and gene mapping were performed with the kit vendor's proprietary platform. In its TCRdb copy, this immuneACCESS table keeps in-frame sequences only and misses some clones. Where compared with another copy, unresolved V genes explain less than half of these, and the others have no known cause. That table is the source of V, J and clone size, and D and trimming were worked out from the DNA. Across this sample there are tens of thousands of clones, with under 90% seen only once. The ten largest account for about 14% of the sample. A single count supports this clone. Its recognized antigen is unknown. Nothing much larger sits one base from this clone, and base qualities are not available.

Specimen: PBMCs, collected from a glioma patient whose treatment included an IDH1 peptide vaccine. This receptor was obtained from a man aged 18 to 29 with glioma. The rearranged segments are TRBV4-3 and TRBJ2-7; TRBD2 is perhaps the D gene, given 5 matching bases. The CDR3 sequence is CASSQVRGLEQYF. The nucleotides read TGCGCCAGCAGCCAAGTACGAGGGCTTGAGCAGTACTTC.